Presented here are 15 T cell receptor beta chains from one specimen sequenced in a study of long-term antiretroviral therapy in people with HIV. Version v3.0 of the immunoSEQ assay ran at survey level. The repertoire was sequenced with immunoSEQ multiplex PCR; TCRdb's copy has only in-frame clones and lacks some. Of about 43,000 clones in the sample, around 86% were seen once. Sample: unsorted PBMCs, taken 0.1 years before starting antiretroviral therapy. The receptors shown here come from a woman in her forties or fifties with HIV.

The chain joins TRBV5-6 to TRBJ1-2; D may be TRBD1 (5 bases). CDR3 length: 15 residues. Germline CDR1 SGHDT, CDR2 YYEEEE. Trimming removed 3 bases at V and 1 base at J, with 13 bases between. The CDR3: CASSSRQRYNYGYTF. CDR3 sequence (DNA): TGTGCCAGCAGCTCGCGACAGCGTTATAACTATGGCTACACCTTC. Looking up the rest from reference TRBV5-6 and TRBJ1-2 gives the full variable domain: DAGVTQSPTHLIKTRGQQVTLRCSPKSGHDTVSWYQQALGQGPQFIFQYYEEEERQRGNFPDRFSGHQFPNYSSELNVNALLLGDSALYLCASSSRQRYNYGYTFGSGTRLTVV.

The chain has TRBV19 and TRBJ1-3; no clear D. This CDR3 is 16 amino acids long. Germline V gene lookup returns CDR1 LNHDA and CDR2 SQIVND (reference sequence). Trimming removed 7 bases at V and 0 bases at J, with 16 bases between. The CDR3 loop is CASTRREGVSGNTIYF. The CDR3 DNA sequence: TGTGCCAGTACGAGGAGGGAGGGCGTCTCTGGAAACACCATATATTTT.

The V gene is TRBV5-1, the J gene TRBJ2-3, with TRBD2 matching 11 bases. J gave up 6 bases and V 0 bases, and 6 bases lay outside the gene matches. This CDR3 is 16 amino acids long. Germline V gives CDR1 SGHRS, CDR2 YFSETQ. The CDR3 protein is CASSLAALAGGDTQYF. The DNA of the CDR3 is TGCGCCAGCAGCTTGGCCGCCTTAGCGGGGGGGGATACGCAGTATTTT.

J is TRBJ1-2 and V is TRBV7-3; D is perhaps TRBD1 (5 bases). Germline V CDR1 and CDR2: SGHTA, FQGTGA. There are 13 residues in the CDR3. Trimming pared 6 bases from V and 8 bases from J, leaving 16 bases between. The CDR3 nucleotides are TGTGCCAGCAGTTTCGGGGCAGGGAGCGGCTACACCTTC. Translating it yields CASSFGAGSGYTF.

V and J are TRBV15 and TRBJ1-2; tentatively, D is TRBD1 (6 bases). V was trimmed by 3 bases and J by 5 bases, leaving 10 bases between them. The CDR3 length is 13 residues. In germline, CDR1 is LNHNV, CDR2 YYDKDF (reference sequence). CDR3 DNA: TGTGCCACCAGCAGCGAGGGGGGGTATGGCTACACCTTC. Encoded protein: CATSSEGGYGYTF.

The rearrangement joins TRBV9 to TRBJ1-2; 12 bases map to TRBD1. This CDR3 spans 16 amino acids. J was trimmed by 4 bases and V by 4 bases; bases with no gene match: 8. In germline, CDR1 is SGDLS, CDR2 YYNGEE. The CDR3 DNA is TGTGCCAGCAGCACACCCGGGACAGGGGGCGGCTATGGCTACACCTTC. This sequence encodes CASSTPGTGGGYGYTF.

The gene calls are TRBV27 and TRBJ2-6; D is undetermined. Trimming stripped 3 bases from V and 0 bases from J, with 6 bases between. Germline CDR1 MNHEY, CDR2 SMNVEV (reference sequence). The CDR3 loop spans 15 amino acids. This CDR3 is CASSFMSSGANVLTF. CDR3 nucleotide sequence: TGTGCCAGCAGTTTCATGAGCTCTGGGGCCAACGTCCTGACTTTC.

CDR3 bases: TGTGCCAGCAGTGAAGGGACAGAGTATGGCTACACCTTC. This translates into CASSEGTEYGYTF. The V gene is TRBV2, the J gene TRBJ1-2; the D gene is possibly TRBD1 (6 bases). V lost 1 base to trimming and J lost 5 bases, with 8 bases between them. The length of the CDR3 is 13 residues. CDR1 and CDR2 (germline): SNHLY, FYNNEI.

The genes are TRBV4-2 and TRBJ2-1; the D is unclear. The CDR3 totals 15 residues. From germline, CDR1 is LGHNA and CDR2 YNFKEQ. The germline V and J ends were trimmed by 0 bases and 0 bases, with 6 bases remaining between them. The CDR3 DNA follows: TGTGCCAGCAGCCAAGATGGCGGCTCCTACAATGAGCAGTTCTTC. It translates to CASSQDGGSYNEQFF.

CDR3 region: CASSLKWGTATYEQYF. As DNA, the CDR3 is TGTGCCAGCAGCCTTAAGTGGGGGACGGCAACCTACGAGCAGTACTTC. The chain recombines TRBV27 with TRBJ2-7; D may match TRBD1 or TRBD2 (5 bases each). CDR1 is MNHEY and CDR2 is SMNVEV in the germline V gene (reference sequence). CDR3 length equals 16 residues. Trimming shortened V by 6 bases and J by 2 bases, and 20 bases separated the two germline ends.

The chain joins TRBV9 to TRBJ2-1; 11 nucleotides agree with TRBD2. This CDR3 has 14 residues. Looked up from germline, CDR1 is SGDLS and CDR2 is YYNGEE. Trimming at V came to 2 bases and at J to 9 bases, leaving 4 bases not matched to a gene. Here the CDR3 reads CASSVSGGAPEQFF. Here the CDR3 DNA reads TGTGCCAGCAGCGTTAGCGGGGGGGCTCCTGAGCAGTTCTTC.

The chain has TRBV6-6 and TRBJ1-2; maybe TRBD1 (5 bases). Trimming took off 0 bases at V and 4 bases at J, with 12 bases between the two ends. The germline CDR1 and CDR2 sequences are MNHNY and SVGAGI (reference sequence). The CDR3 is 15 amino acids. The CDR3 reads CASSYSRGAGYGYTF. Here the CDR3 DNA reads TGTGCCAGCAGTTACTCGAGGGGCGCCGGCTATGGCTACACCTTC.

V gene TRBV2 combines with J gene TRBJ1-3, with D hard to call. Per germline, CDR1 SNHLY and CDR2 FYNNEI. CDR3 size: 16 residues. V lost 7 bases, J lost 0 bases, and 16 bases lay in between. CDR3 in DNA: TGTGCCAGCAAGCCGGACGGACGGCTCTCTGGAAACACCATATATTTT. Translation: CASKPDGRLSGNTIYF.

CDR3 amino acids: CATQGGQANTGELFF. CDR3 in DNA: TGTGCCACCCAAGGCGGACAGGCGAACACCGGGGAGCTGTTTTTT. V and J are TRBV6-5 and TRBJ2-2, with TRBD1 identical over 7 bases. Germline trimming cut 10 bases from V and 0 bases from J; bases unmatched to any gene: 8. Germline V lookup: CDR1 MNHEY, CDR2 SVGAGI. There are 15 residues in the CDR3.

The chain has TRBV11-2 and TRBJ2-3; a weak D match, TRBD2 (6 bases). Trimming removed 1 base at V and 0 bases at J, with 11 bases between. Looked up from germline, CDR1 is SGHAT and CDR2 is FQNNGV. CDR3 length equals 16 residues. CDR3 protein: CASSLGSAGSTDTQYF. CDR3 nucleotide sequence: TGTGCCAGCAGCTTAGGCTCGGCGGGGAGCACAGATACGCAGTATTTT.